This TCR beta chain was sequenced for a study of early T cells in non-severe SARS-CoV-2 infection. The wider study: Sequencing input comprised bulk RNA from unsorted whole blood; chain pairing was not available. Overall study findings and caveats: Lookups in VDJdb leaned toward anti-spike CD8 responses and missed private and CD4 specificities.

About this clonotype: Its cognate antigen is unknown.

V lost 2 bases, J lost 9 bases, and 8 bases lay in between. This CDR3 region has 13 residues. Germline loops: CDR1 MNHEY, CDR2 SMNVEV (reference sequence). Unique molecular identifiers (one per individual cDNA molecule) were attached. TCRdb used MiXCR to reprocess the 5' RACE reads, holding one entry per CDR3 protein. The table has 65,000 to 80,000 distinct CDR3 sequences, 13% seen once; the top ten hold around 6%. The chain joins TRBV27 to TRBJ1-6; D remains unclear. This sequence originates from an adult who was a healthcare worker with PCR-confirmed SARS-CoV-2 infection or an uninfected control (not recorded which). Sequencing input: whole blood. This CDR3 is CASSLLGRSPLHF. In DNA, the CDR3 is TGTGCCAGCAGTTTACTCGGTCGTTCACCCCTCCACTTT.